Given below is one T cell receptor beta chain in context. Naive CD8 populations comprised CD45RO-negative cells positively selected for CCR7, excluding terminally differentiated effector memory CD45RA+ cells. Here immunoSEQ multiplex PCR was the method, and the copy in TCRdb shows in-frame clones only, minus some. In the table there are hundreds of thousands of clones, around 96% of which are singletons. The data originate from a study of shared clonotypes between healthy human individuals. This TCR derives from a man between 25 and 39 years old in good health. Sequencing was performed on naive CD8+ T cells sorted from blood.

In DNA, the CDR3 is TGTGCCAGCAGGTCTATAGGGGGCCTCACCGGGGAGCTGTTTTTT. It is translated as CASRSIGGLTGELFF. J is TRBJ2-2 and V is TRBV6-6; 7 bases match TRBD1. The CDR3 sequence is 15 residues long. CDR1 MNHNY and CDR2 SVGAGI come from the germline V gene (reference sequence). V shed 6 bases, J shed 4 bases, and the junction held 8 bases outside the gene matches.